This entry describes one T cell receptor beta chain. Antigen unknown. Chemo-refractory metastatic non-small-cell lung cancer patients received focal radiation with ipilimumab CTLA-4 blockade. This sample was taken from a study of radiotherapy plus CTLA-4 blockade in lung cancer. General study results and limits: The study found tumor-derived TCR clones expanded in blood after radiotherapy plus ipilimumab. Dynamics of early blood T cell clones, together with interferon-beta, were reportedly the best predictors of response.

The germline gives CDR1 SGHRS, CDR2 YFSETQ. V was trimmed by 0 bases and J by 0 bases, leaving 9 bases between them. CDR3 length equals 16 residues. Clones were read by immunoSEQ multiplex PCR, and TCRdb kept only the in-frame ones, dropping some. Here the sample spans 95,000 to 150,000 clones, about 87% being singletons. The chain uses TRBV5-1 and TRBJ2-2; a possible D gene is TRBD2 (6 bases). The input for sequencing was peripheral blood, taken from a patient treated with radiotherapy plus ipilimumab. The sequence derives from a human donor with non-small cell lung cancer that progressed on radiotherapy plus ipilimumab. This CDR3 reads CASSLDIAANTGELFF. The CDR3, as DNA: TGCGCCAGCAGCTTGGACATAGCGGCGAACACCGGGGAGCTGTTTTTT. The full variable domain, in which reference TRBV5-1 and TRBJ2-2 provide the parts outside the CDR3, is KAGVTQTPRYLIKTRGQQVTLSCSPISGHRSVSWYQQTPGQGLQFLFEYFSETQRNKGNFPGRFSGRQFSNSRSEMNVSTLELGDSALYLCASSLDIAANTGELFFGEGSRLTVL.